This TCR beta chain was found in a study of blood T cells in healthy people across ages. From germline, CDR1 is MNHNS and CDR2 SASEGT. V gave up 2 bases and J gave up 4 bases, with 11 bases separating them. The length of the CDR3 is 14 residues. Points from the study as a whole: A strong correlation was seen between TCR beta diversity and naive T cell percentage.

About this clonotype itself: Its cognate antigen is unknown.

The second PCR ran roughly 6 to 11 cycles with a sample-barcoded 5' primer and J-beta primers. TCRdb ran MiXCR on the 5' RACE reads and lists one entry per CDR3 protein. The sample holds more than 1,400,000 distinct CDR3 sequences, roughly 40% seen once. This clonotype was sampled from a woman between 18 and 29 years old in good health. The chain carries TRBV6-1 and TRBJ1-2, with D possibly TRBD1 on 6 matching bases. Sample: blood. The CDR3 nucleotides read TGTGCCAGCAGTGAACGGGGGCACACCTATGGCTACACCTTC. Translated, it gives CASSERGHTYGYTF.